One and the same sample provided the 8 T cell receptor beta chains below, sequenced in a study of cytomegalovirus exposure and HLA in healthy donors. Primers: 60 Vbeta forward and 13 Jbeta reverse. Repertoires were generated with immunoSEQ multiplex PCR, while TCRdb's copy carries only in-frame clones and drops some. The sample includes approximately 120,000 clones, over 60% of them seen just once. Input material: PBMCs. These receptors all stem from a man aged 50-59 years in good health and CMV-seronegative.

V and J are TRBV7-9 and TRBJ2-3, with 7 bases that match TRBD1. The V and J ends lost 5 bases and 5 bases, in that order; junction bases with no gene match: 10. The CDR3 sequence is 15 residues long. Germline loops: CDR1 SEHNR, CDR2 FQNEAQ (reference sequence). As DNA, the CDR3 is TGTGCCAGCAGCCCGGCAAGGGACAGAGGAGATACGCAGTATTTT. Amino acid sequence: CASSPARDRGDTQYF.

This sequence joins TRBV6-5 and TRBJ2-7, with D possibly being TRBD1 (6 bases). Germline V CDR1 and CDR2: MNHEY, SVGAGI. The CDR3 spans 14 residues. V was clipped by 7 bases and J by 0 bases, with 13 bases between them. Written as DNA, the CDR3 is TGTGCCAGCATCGGGACATATGGCTCCTACGAGCAGTACGTC. Translation: CASIGTYGSYEQYV.

The chain links TRBV5-1 to TRBJ2-3; D ambiguous. This CDR3 is 15 amino acids long. V was shortened by 4 bases and J by 1 base, with 13 bases between the two germline ends. Looked up from germline, CDR1 is SGHRS and CDR2 is YFSETQ. The CDR3 nucleotides read TGCGCCAGCAGCGCCTCTACTACCGGCACAGATACGCAGTATTTT. Its protein is CASSASTTGTDTQYF.

This clone was seen a few times. The chain recombines TRBV10-3 with TRBJ2-1, with 13 bases identical to TRBD2. There are 15 residues in the CDR3. Germline V lookup: CDR1 ENHRY, CDR2 SYGVKD. The junction had 5 bases not matched to a gene; V was cut back by 5 bases and J by 7 bases. CDR3 in amino acids: CAISPGLAGLNEQFF. CDR3 nucleotides: TGTGCCATCAGTCCGGGACTAGCGGGGTTGAATGAGCAGTTCTTC.

This clone came up a few times. The chain employs TRBV9 and TRBJ1-2; 7 positions match TRBD1. The J segment lost 2 bases and the V segment lost 3 bases, leaving 7 bases of the junction unmatched. The germline CDR1 and CDR2 sequences are SGDLS and YYNGEE. CDR3 size: 15 residues. CDR3 DNA sequence: TGTGCCAGCAGCGAAGGGGACAGCCACAACTATGGCTACACCTTC. Its protein product is CASSEGDSHNYGYTF.

J is TRBJ2-5 and V is TRBV4-1, with D perhaps TRBD1 (6 bases). The J call may be faulty, since TRBJ2-7 better matches the DNA end. Per the germline V gene, CDR1 is MGHRA and CDR2 is YSYEKL. CDR3 length: 15 amino acids. Here the CDR3 reads CASSQLAGTTYEQYF. CDR3 nucleotides: TGCGCCAGCAGCCAATTGGCCGGGACAACTTACGAGCAGTACTTC.

V and J are TRBV11-2 and TRBJ2-1; no firm D call. In germline, CDR1 is SGHAT, CDR2 FQNNGV. V was trimmed by 7 bases and J by 0 bases, leaving 13 bases between them. The CDR3 sequence is 15 residues long. CDR3 amino acids: CASTPLASSYNEQFF. The CDR3 nucleotides are TGTGCCAGCACCCCTTTGGCTAGCTCCTACAATGAGCAGTTCTTC.

CDR3 sequence reads: CASHTGVGNTIYF. CDR3 nucleotides: TGTGCCAGTCACACAGGGGTTGGAAACACCATATATTTT. The genes are TRBV19 and TRBJ1-3; the match to TRBD1 covers 7 bases. J lost 3 bases, V lost 8 bases, and 4 bases had no gene match. CDR3 length: 13 amino acids. Germline assignment: CDR1 LNHDA and CDR2 SQIVND (reference sequence). The variable domain in full, completed from reference TRBV19 and TRBJ1-3, reads DGGITQSPKYLFRKEGQNVTLSCEQNLNHDAMYWYRQDPGQGLRLIYYSQIVNDFQKGDIAEGYSVSREKKESFPLTVTSAQKNPTAFYLCASHTGVGNTIYFGEGSWLTVV.